This T cell receptor (beta chain) was sequenced for a study of early T cells in non-severe SARS-CoV-2 infection. Study details: The sequenced material was bulk RNA from unsorted whole blood, and its chains were unpaired.

Molecules of cDNA were individually given unique molecular identifiers that were attached to them. TCRdb called the 5' RACE reads again in MiXCR, with one record for every CDR3 protein. The table lists about 110,000 distinct CDR3 sequences, around 10% of them singletons. The germline V gene encodes CDR1 SGHTA and CDR2 FQGNSA. The V segment lost 3 bases and the J segment 7 bases; nucleotides outside the gene matches: 2. The CDR3 is made up of 13 amino acids. This clonotype was observed at least ten times. This chain links TRBV7-2 with TRBJ2-5, with TRBD2 identical over 10 bases. Sequenced material: whole blood. This sequence originates from an adult who was a healthcare worker with PCR-confirmed SARS-CoV-2 infection or an uninfected control (not recorded which). The CDR3, as DNA: TGTGCCAGCAGCTTTGTAGCGGGGGGGACCCAGTACTTC. It codes for CASSFVAGGTQYF.